The present T cell receptor (beta chain) was sequenced within a study of vaccination and CD4 T cells after COVID-19 (dated by TCRdb to between 2022 and 2023). Regarding the complete study: Six males and four females were included in the convalescent cohort, with two Hispanic individuals, seven Caucasians, two Asians and one multiracial person represented. Two doses of either the Pfizer-BioNTech BNT162b2 vaccine (n=8) or the Moderna mRNA-1273 vaccine (n=2) were administered to participants. Post-COVID blood samples were collected from convalescent patients a median of around 96 days after diagnosis, with a range of roughly 30 to 170 days. Post-vaccine blood samples were collected a median of 72 days after the second vaccine dose, ranging from about 13 to 250 days. The cultures were stimulated with overlapping spike peptide pools from SARS-CoV-2 and from the common cold coronaviruses HCoV-NL63, HCoV-OC43 and HCoV-229E. Control cultures received a CEFX viral epitope pool as the positive control, an HIV-1 Nef peptide pool as the negative control, or no peptide. The spike-specific CD4+ TCR repertoire was compared before and after mRNA vaccination in approximately ten COVID-19 convalescent patients and a few infection-naive healthy vaccine recipients. At the TCR clonotype level, an earlier paper using these donors assessed memory CD4+ T cell crossreactivity between SARS-CoV-2 and common cold coronavirus spike proteins. What the authors observed across the whole study: An increase in the median number of SARS-CoV-2-reactive clonotypes from approximately 21 after infection to 35 to 40 after vaccination was observed, but the change was not found to be significant. In convalescent patients, a median roughly 85% of post-vaccine SARS-CoV-2-reactive clones were detected only after vaccination, and vaccine-specific priming was suggested by this finding. Nearly all vaccine-specific clones in convalescent patients (304 of 307) were mono-reactive for SARS-CoV-2 spike rather than cross-reactive with common cold coronaviruses. The number of convalescent patients in the study was relatively small, and the study did not examine early timepoints following natural infection.

The sample's treatment or condition label, in plain terms: approximately 9-day PBMC culture with coronavirus spike peptide pools or control peptides (ViraFEST assay). CD4+ T cells from unexposed donors were collected before the COVID-19 pandemic (2011-2018). The ViraFEST assay was used in the study, in which antigen-specific T cells were expanded with peptide pools and expanded clonotypes were subsequently identified by TCR sequencing. Each well held about 2 million PBMCs cultured in IMDM containing about 5% human AB serum and 9 to 10 IU/ml IL-2, with about 10 ug/ml peptide pools added. On days 3 and 7, half of the culture medium was replaced with fresh IL-2-containing medium. CD4+ T cells were isolated after roughly eleven days of culture through negative selection using the EasySep CD4+ T cell isolation kit. As far as cell numbers permitted, CD4+ T cells from unexposed donors were tested for reactivity against SARS-CoV-2 S and N as well as four spike pools from common cold coronaviruses. PBMCs were separated from whole blood using Ficoll-Paque Plus gradient centrifugation and then either used fresh or cryopreserved at -140C. Triplicate wells were generally used for each culture condition. Leukapheresis product for the unexposed donors was bought commercially.

Library method: PCR. DNA from cultured CD4+ T cells was subjected to TCR sequencing with the Oncomine TCR Beta short-read assay at the Johns Hopkins FTIC core. The QIAamp micro DNA kit was used to extract genomic DNA from the cultured CD4+ T cells. Oncomine TCR Beta libraries from cultured CD4+ T cells were pooled with unique dual indexes and sequenced on an Illumina iSeq 100. The paper's processing steps were these. Non-productive sequences were filtered out, and CDR3s that did not start with C, did not end with F or W, or were shorter than 7 amino acids were discarded. The MANAFEST web application was used to identify antigen-specific clonotypes by comparing peptide-stimulated wells against reference wells and other culture wells. An FDR below 0.05, an odds ratio above 5, and a productive frequency above 0.1% in at least two of three replicate wells were required for clones to be considered positive. A clonotype was classed as cross-reactive if the clonotype showed significant expansion both in SARS-CoV-2 spike wells and in at least one common cold coronavirus spike condition. CDR3 homology was assessed with Levenshtein distances (stringdist) and unrooted phylogenetic trees (ape) in R version 3.6.1. TCRdb reprocessing: public reads trimmed at Q25 with fastp, clones called with MiXCR, in-frame beta chains kept. Rows merge per CDR3 protein into single entries with the most common DNA and genes. V and J calls and clone size were set by TCRdb, not the authors. The sample table records roughly 10,000 distinct CDR3 sequences; around 60% of these occur just once. Together, the top ten hold about 24% of the sample.

This clonotype was seen just once. Its specific antigen is unknown. Base qualities are not at hand, and no much larger clone is one base apart. One read alone provides weak support. Counted from cysteine to phenylalanine, this CDR3 has 15 amino acids. CDR3 DNA only is kept here, 45 bases in frame from base 1. In the germline V gene, CDR1 corresponds to SGDLS and CDR2 to YYNGEE. Trimming at the junction amounts to 0 bases on V and 4 bases on J, and the germline ends lie 14 bases apart. The sample consisted of CD4+ T cells from blood, cultured in vitro. The V gene is TRBV9 and the J gene is TRBJ2-7; 5 matching bases give a weak D call of TRBD1. The clonotype originates from a human donor in good health. CDR3 loop: CASSVAGGALYEQYF. The DNA sequence is given as TGTGCCAGCAGCGTAGCTGGTGGGGCTTTGTACGAGCAGTACTTC.